This T cell receptor (beta chain) was sequenced during a study of vaccination effects on CD4 cells after COVID-19. Points on this clone: Its antigen is undetermined.

Some clones are missing from TCRdb's copy, which holds only in-frame ones; the method was immunoSEQ multiplex PCR. The sample has 20,000 to 25,000 clones, roughly 79% seen once. V shed 3 bases and J shed 0 bases, with 9 bases lying between them. Germline loops: CDR1 LNHDA, CDR2 SQIVND (reference sequence). The CDR3 totals 15 residues. Antigen-specific CD4+ T cells were expanded with viral peptide pools in the ViraFEST assay before sequencing. Researchers isolated CD4+ T cells once 9 to 11 days of culture had elapsed. Participants got two doses of BNT162b2 or mRNA-1273 vaccine. This sequence originates from a human donor who received a COVID-19 vaccine. Some clones in this sample may be carry-over from other donors' samples. Sequenced here: CD4+ T cells from PBMCs cultured with SARS-CoV-2 spike peptides, sampled after COVID-19 vaccination. This sequence joins TRBV19 and TRBJ1-5; D gene ambiguous. The CDR3 DNA sequence: TGTGCCAGTAGTATGGGAGGGTATAGCAATCAGCCCCAGCATTTT. Translated, it gives CASSMGGYSNQPQHF.